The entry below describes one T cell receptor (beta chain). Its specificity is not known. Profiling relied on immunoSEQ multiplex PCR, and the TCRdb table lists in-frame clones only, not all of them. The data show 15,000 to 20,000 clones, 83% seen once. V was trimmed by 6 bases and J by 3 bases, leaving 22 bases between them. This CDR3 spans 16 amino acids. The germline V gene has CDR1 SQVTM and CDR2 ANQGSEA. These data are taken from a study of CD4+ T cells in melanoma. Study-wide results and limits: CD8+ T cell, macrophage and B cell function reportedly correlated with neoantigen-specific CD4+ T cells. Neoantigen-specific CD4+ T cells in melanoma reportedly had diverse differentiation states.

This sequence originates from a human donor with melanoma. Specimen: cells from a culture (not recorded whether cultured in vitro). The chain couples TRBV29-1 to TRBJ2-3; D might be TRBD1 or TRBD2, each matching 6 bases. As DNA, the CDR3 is TGCAGCGTGGCAAGGGGGGCGGGACGTAAGACAGATACGCAGTATTTT. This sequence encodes CSVARGAGRKTDTQYF.